Listed below are T cell receptor beta chains from one sample, sequenced in a study of Ad26.COV2.S vaccination and SARS-CoV-2 variants. Sequencing used immunoSEQ multiplex PCR; TCRdb keeps in-frame clones, though not all of them. The table records 450,000 to 550,000 clones, approximately 90% of them present only once. Sequenced here: peripheral blood, sampled in a trial of Ad26.COV2.S vaccine versus placebo. The receptors stem from a person aged 18-65 years who received the Ad26.COV2.S COVID-19 vaccine or a placebo. Both conserved end residues are part of each CDR3. The order of the fields is clone size, D gene, V gene, J gene, CDR3 DNA, CDR3 protein. The D gene is left open where the match is weak. Only some rows state a clone size, as once, few, many or a class for expanded clones.

size: NA; D: NA; V: TRBV6-5; J: TRBJ2-4; DNA: TGTGCCAGCAGTATAGGACAGCTAGGGAACATTCAGTACTTC; CDR3: CASSIGQLGNIQYF
size: NA; D: NA; V: TRBV10-2; J: TRBJ1-4; DNA: TGCGCCAGCAGGATGACGGCAACTAATGAAAAACTGTTTTTT; CDR3: CASRMTATNEKLFF
size: NA; D: NA; V: TRBV7-8; J: TRBJ1-3; DNA: TGTGCCAGCAGCTTAGCCCCAGGGGGAAACACCATATATTTT; CDR3: CASSLAPGGNTIYF
size: NA; D: TRBD2; V: TRBV19; J: TRBJ2-5; DNA: TGTGCCAGTAGTAGCCAAGCGGGAGCATCGGAGACCCAGTACTTC; CDR3: CASSSQAGASETQYF
size: once; D: NA; V: TRBV7-2; J: TRBJ1-5; DNA: TGTGCCAGCAGCTTATTTGGGACCGGGACGGGGGGCAATCAGCCCCAGCATTTT; CDR3: CASSLFGTGTGGNQPQHF
size: NA; D: NA; V: TRBV7-2; J: TRBJ2-2; DNA: TGTGCCAGCAGCTTAGAACGGTGGACCGGGGAGCTGTTTTTT; CDR3: CASSLERWTGELFF
size: NA; D: NA; V: TRBV7-8; J: TRBJ1-1; DNA: TGTGCCAGCAGCTCCGCCCGCATGTTGGTCCCCGAAGCTTTCTTT; CDR3: CASSSARMLVPEAFF
size: NA; D: NA; V: TRBV7-2; J: TRBJ2-1; DNA: TGTGCCACGAGTTGGAGCAGCTCCTACAATGAGCAGTTCTTC; CDR3: CATSWSSSYNEQFF
size: NA; D: NA; V: TRBV6-2/TRBV6-3; J: TRBJ2-1; DNA: TGTGCCAGCAGTCGGGGCTACAATGAGCAGTTCTTC; CDR3: CASSRGYNEQFF
size: NA; D: NA; V: TRBV11-3; J: TRBJ1-6; DNA: TGTGCCAGCAGCTTAAGGGGTTGGGGATCACCCCTCCACTTT; CDR3: CASSLRGWGSPLHF
size: NA; D: NA; V: TRBV4-3; J: TRBJ1-1; DNA: TGCGCCAGCAGCCAAGGAGATATTGTCACCGAAGCTTTCTTT; CDR3: CASSQGDIVTEAFF
size: NA; D: NA; V: TRBV6-5; J: TRBJ1-4; DNA: TGTGCCAGCAGTTATGGCAGGGTAGGGGAAAAACTGTTTTTT; CDR3: CASSYGRVGEKLFF
size: once; D: NA; V: TRBV14; J: TRBJ2-3; DNA: TGTGCCAGCAGCCAATATAAACTGACTACGCAGTATTTT; CDR3: CASSQYKLTTQYF
size: NA; D: TRBD1; V: TRBV27; J: TRBJ2-7; DNA: TGTGCCAGCAGAAAGGGACAGGGCTACGAGCAGTACTTC; CDR3: CASRKGQGYEQYF
size: NA; D: TRBD1; V: TRBV6-5; J: TRBJ1-2; DNA: TGTGCCAGCAGAGGGGGCGGGATCTATGGCTACACCTTC; CDR3: CASRGGGIYGYTF
size: NA; D: NA; V: TRBV28; J: TRBJ1-6; DNA: TGTGCCAGCAGTTTAAACAGTAATAATTCACCCCTCCACTTT; CDR3: CASSLNSNNSPLHF
size: NA; D: NA; V: TRBV27; J: TRBJ2-2; DNA: TGTGCCAGCAGTAGGTGGTCGGAGGGGGTTAGGGACACCGGGGAGCTGTTTTTT; CDR3: CASSRWSEGVRDTGELFF
size: NA; D: TRBD1; V: TRBV4-3; J: TRBJ2-5; DNA: TGCGCCAGCAGCCGTCGGACAGGGGAGACCCAGTACTTC; CDR3: CASSRRTGETQYF
size: NA; D: TRBD2; V: TRBV7-9; J: TRBJ2-1; DNA: TGTGCCAGCAGCTTAGGGACTAGCGGAGACAATGAGCAGTTCTTC; CDR3: CASSLGTSGDNEQFF
size: NA; D: NA; V: TRBV18; J: TRBJ1-2; DNA: TGTGCCAGCTCACTAGGACACCCAAGGGGCTACACCTTC; CDR3: CASSLGHPRGYTF
size: NA; D: NA; V: TRBV19; J: TRBJ1-1; DNA: TGTGCCAGTAGTCTTGGGTTGAACACTGAAGCTTTCTTT; CDR3: CASSLGLNTEAFF
size: NA; D: NA; V: TRBV4-1; J: TRBJ2-1; DNA: TGCGCCAGCAGCCAAGATGATCTAAGTGAGCAGTTCTTC; CDR3: CASSQDDLSEQFF